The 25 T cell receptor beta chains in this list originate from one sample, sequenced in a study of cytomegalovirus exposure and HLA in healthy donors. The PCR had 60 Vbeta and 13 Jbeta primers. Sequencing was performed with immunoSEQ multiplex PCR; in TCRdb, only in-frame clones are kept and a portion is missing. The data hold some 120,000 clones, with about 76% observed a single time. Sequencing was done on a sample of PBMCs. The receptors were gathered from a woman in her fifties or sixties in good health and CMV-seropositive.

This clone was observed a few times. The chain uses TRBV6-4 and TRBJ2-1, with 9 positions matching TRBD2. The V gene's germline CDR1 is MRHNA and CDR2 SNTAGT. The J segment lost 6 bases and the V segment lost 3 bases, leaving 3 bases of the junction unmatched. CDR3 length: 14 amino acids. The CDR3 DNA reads TGTGCCAGCAGTGAACGGACTAGCGTCAATGAGCAGTTCTTC. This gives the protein CASSERTSVNEQFF.

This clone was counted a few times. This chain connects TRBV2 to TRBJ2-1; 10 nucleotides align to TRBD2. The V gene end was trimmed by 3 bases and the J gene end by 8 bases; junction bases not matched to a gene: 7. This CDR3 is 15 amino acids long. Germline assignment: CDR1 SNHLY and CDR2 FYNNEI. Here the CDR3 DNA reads TGTGCCAGCAGTGACAGCCTAGCGGGAGAGGATGAGCAGTTCTTC. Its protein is CASSDSLAGEDEQFF.

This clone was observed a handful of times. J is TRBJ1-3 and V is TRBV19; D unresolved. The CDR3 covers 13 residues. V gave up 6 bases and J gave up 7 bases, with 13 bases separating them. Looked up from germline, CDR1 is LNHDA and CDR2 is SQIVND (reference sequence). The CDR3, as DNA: TGTGCCAGTAGCACCTCGTCTAGTAACACCATATATTTT. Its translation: CASSTSSSNTIYF.

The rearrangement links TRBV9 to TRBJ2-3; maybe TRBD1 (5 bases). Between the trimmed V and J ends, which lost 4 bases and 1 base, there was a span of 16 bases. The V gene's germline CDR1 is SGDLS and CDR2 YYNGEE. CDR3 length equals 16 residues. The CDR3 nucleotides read TGTGCCAGCAGCCTCACAGGACACCCTGGCACAGATACGCAGTATTTT. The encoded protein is CASSLTGHPGTDTQYF. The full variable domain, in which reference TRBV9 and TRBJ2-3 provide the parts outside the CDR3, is DSGVTQTPKHLITATGQRVTLRCSPRSGDLSVYWYQQSLDQGLQFLIQYYNGEERAKGNILERFSAQQFPDLHSELNLSSLELGDSALYFCASSLTGHPGTDTQYFGPGTRLTVL.

The CDR3 protein is CASSPLDREDTGELFF. The CDR3 DNA is TGTGCCAGCAGCCCCCTTGACAGGGAGGACACCGGGGAGCTGTTTTTT. The chain carries TRBV7-9 and TRBJ2-2, with D perhaps TRBD1 (7 bases). This CDR3 is 16 amino acids long. V was shortened by 5 bases and J by 3 bases, with 16 bases between the two germline ends. CDR1 is SEHNR and CDR2 is FQNEAQ in the germline V gene (reference sequence).

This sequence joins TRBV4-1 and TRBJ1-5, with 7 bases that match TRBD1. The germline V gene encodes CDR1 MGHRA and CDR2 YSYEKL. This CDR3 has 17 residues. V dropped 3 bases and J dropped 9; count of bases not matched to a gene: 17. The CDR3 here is CASSHPPGTANTGPQHF. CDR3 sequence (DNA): TGCGCCAGCAGCCATCCCCCGGGGACAGCCAACACGGGGCCCCAGCATTTT.

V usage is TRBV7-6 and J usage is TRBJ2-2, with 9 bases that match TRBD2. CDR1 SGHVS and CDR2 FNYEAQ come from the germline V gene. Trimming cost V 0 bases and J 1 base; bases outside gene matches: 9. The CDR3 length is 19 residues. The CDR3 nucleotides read TGTGCCAGCAGCTTAGCACCCCCTGGCGGGGGGGTGAACACCGGGGAGCTGTTTTTT. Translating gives CASSLAPPGGGVNTGELFF.

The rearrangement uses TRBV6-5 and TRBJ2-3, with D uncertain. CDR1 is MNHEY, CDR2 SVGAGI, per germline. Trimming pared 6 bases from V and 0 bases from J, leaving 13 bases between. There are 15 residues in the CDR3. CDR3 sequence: CASSLDGASTDTQYF. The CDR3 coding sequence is TGTGCCAGCAGCCTAGACGGAGCTAGCACAGATACGCAGTATTTT.

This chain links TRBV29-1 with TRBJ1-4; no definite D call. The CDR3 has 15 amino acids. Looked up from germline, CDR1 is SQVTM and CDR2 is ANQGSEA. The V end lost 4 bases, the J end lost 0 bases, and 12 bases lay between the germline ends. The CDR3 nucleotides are TGCAGCGTTGCTTACAGTAAGGCAACTAATGAAAAACTGTTTTTT. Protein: CSVAYSKATNEKLFF.

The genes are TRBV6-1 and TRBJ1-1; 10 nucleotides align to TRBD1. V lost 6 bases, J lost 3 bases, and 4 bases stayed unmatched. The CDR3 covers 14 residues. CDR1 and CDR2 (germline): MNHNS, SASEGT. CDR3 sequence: CASSLTGGYTEAFF. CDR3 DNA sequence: TGTGCCAGCAGCTTGACAGGGGGCTACACTGAAGCTTTCTTT.

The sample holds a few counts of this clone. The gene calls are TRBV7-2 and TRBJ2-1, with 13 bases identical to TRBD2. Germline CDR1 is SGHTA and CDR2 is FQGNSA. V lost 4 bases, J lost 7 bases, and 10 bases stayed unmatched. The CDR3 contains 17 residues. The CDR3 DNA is TGTGCCAGCAGCTCGCCGGGACTAGCGGGGCCTCGGAATGAGCAGTTCTTC. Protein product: CASSSPGLAGPRNEQFF.

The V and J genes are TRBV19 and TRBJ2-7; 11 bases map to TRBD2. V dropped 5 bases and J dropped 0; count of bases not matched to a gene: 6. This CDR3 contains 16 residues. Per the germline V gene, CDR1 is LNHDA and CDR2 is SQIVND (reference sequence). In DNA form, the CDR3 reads TGTGCCAGTAGTCTGCGACTAGCGGGGCCCTCCTACGAGCAGTACTTC. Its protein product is CASSLRLAGPSYEQYF.

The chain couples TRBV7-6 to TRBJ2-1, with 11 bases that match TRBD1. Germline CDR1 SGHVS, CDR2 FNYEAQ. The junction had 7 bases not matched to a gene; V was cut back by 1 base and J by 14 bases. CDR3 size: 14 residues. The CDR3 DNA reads TGTGCCAGCAGCTTAGAGGGACAGGGGGATTTGGAGTTCTTC. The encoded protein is CASSLEGQGDLEFF.

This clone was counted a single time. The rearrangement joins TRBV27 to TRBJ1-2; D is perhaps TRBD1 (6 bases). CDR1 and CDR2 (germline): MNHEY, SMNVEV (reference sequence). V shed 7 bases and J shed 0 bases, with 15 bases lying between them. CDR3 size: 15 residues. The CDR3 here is CASTRIPGANYGYTF. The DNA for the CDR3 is TGTGCCAGCACTAGAATCCCAGGGGCTAACTATGGCTACACCTTC.

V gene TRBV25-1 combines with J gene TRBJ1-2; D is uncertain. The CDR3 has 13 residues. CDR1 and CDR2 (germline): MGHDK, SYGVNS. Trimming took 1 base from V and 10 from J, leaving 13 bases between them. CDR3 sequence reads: CASSEFGEIDYTF. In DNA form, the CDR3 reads TGTGCCAGCAGTGAATTCGGGGAAATTGACTACACCTTC.

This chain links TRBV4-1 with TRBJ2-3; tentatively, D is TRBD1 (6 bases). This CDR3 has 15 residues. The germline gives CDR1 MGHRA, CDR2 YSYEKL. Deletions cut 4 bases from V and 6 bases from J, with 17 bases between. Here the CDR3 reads CASSLSQGRTDTQYF. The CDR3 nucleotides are TGCGCCAGCAGCCTAAGTCAGGGGCGGACGGATACGCAGTATTTT.

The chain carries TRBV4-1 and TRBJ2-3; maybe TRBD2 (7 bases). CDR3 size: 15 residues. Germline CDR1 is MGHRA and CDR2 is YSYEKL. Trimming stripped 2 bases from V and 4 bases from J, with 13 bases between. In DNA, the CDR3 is TGCGCCAGCAGCCAAAGCATGCGGGGGCCAGATACGCAGTATTTT. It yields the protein CASSQSMRGPDTQYF.

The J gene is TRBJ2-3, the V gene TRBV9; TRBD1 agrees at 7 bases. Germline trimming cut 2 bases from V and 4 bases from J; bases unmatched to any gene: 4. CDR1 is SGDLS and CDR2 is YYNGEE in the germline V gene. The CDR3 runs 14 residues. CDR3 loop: CASSVRGPPDTQYF. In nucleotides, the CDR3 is TGTGCCAGCAGCGTTAGGGGGCCCCCAGATACGCAGTATTTT. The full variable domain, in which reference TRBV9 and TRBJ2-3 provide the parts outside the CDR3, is DSGVTQTPKHLITATGQRVTLRCSPRSGDLSVYWYQQSLDQGLQFLIQYYNGEERAKGNILERFSAQQFPDLHSELNLSSLELGDSALYFCASSVRGPPDTQYFGPGTRLTVL.

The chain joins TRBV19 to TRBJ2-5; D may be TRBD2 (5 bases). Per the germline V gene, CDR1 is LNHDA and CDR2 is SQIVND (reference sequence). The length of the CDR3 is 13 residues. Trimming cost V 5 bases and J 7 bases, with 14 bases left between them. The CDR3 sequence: CASSVDWPGTQYF. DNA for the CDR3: TGTGCCAGTAGTGTGGACTGGCCGGGGACCCAGTACTTC.

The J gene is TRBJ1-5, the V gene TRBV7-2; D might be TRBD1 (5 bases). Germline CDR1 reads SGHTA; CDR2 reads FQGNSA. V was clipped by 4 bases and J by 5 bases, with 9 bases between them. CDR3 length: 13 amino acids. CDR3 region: CASSSDRDQPQHF. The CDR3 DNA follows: TGTGCCAGCAGCTCAGACAGAGATCAGCCCCAGCATTTT.

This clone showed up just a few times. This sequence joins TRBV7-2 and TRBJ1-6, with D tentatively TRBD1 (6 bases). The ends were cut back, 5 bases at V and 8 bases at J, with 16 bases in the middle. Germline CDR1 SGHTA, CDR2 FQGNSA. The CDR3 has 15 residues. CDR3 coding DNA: TGTGCCAGCAGCCAAGGACAGCGAGGTCATTCACCCCTCCACTTT. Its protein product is CASSQGQRGHSPLHF. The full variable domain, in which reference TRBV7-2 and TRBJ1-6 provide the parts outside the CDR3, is GAGVSQSPSNKVTEKGKDVELRCDPISGHTALYWYRQSLGQGLEFLIYFQGNSAPDKSGLPSDRFSAERTGGSVSTLTIQRTQQEDSAVYLCASSQGQRGHSPLHFGNGTRLTVT.

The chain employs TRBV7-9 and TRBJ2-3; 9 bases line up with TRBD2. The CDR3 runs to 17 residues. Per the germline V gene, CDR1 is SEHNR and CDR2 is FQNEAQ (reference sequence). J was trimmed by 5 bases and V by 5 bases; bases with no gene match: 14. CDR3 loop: CASSPGLGGRAQDTQYF. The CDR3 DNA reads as TGTGCCAGCAGCCCTGGGTTGGGCGGGAGGGCCCAAGATACGCAGTATTTT.

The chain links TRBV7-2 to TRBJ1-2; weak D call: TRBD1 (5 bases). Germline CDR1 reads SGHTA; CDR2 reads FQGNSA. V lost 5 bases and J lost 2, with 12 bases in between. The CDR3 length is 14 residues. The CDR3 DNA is TGTGCCAGCAGCCCTGACAGCTTAAACTATGGCTACACCTTC. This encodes CASSPDSLNYGYTF.

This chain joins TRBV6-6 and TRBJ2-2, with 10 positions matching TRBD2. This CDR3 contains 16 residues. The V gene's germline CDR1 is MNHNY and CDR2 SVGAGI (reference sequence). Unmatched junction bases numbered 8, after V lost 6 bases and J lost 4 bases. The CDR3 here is CASRTDRLAGTGELFF. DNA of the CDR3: TGTGCCAGCAGAACCGACCGACTAGCGGGCACCGGGGAGCTGTTTTTT.

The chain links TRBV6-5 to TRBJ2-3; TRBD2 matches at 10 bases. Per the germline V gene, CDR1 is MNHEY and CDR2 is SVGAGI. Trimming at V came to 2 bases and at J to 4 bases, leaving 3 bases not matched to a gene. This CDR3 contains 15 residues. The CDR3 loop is CASSYQRGGADTQYF. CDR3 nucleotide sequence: TGTGCCAGCAGTTACCAGCGGGGGGGCGCAGATACGCAGTATTTT.